These T cell receptor beta chains were read from a single sample in a study of identical twins. TCRdb independently ran MiXCR on the 5' RACE reads; one entry per CDR3 protein. The repertoire holds about 660,000 distinct CDR3 sequences, with 8.6% as singletons. These data were likewise used in another study, on yellow fever vaccine responses in identical twins.

The sequenced material came from PBMCs. The receptor set was obtained from a young woman in good health. The CDR3 runs from the conserved cysteine through the conserved F or W. A D gene is named only where the DNA matches it firmly. Clone sizes are given selectively: once, few, many, or a class where the clone is expanded.

>TRBJ1-6|-|TRBV30|-
CAWSVATGRSPLHF
TGTGCCTGGAGTGTAGCGACAGGACGGTCACCCCTCCACTTT
>TRBJ2-1|TRBD2|TRBV6-5|few
CASSYGGLEYNEQFF
TGTGCCAGCAGTTACGGGGGACTAGAGTACAATGAGCAGTTCTTC
>TRBJ2-2|-|TRBV27|many
CASSSSLGRYTGELFF
TGTGCCAGCAGTTCCTCCCTCGGACGGTACACCGGGGAGCTGTTTTTT
>TRBJ2-7|TRBD1|TRBV14|-
CASSLPGPGGTGPCEQYF
TGTGCCAGCAGCCTCCCAGGACCCGGAGGGACAGGGCCCTGCGAGCAGTACTTC
>TRBJ1-2|TRBD1|TRBV12-3/TRBV12-4|many
CASSLEGQPPYGYTF
TGTGCCAGCAGTTTAGAGGGACAGCCCCCCTATGGCTACACCTTC
>TRBJ2-5|TRBD2|TRBV7-9|few
CASSPARLAGVGETQYF
TGTGCCAGCAGCCCCGCGAGACTAGCGGGAGTAGGGGAGACCCAGTACTTC
>TRBJ2-1|-|TRBV5-1|few
CASSLGRTVNEQFF
TGCGCCAGCAGCTTGGGTCGGACAGTAAATGAGCAGTTCTTC
>TRBJ2-2|TRBD1|TRBV6-2/TRBV6-3|-
CASRPDRGLGEELFF
TGTGCCAGCAGACCTGACAGGGGGTTAGGGGAGGAGCTGTTTTTT
>TRBJ2-7|-|TRBV5-1|-
CASTGGFYEQYF
TGCGCCAGCACGGGGGGCTTCTACGAGCAGTACTTC
>TRBJ2-7|-|TRBV5-6|few
CASSLSPVTYEQYF
TGTGCCAGCAGCTTGTCCCCAGTGACCTACGAGCAGTACTTC
>TRBJ2-1|-|TRBV12-3/TRBV12-4|few
CASMTQMGFPYNEQFF
TGTGCCAGCATGACGCAGATGGGGTTCCCCTACAATGAGCAGTTCTTC
>TRBJ1-5|TRBD1|TRBV7-8|many
CASSWDRNQPQHF
TGTGCCAGCAGCTGGGACAGAAATCAGCCCCAGCATTTT
>TRBJ2-3|-|TRBV12-3/TRBV12-4|many
CASSPRHGWEDTQYF
TGTGCCAGCAGCCCGAGACACGGCTGGGAGGATACGCAGTATTTT
>TRBJ2-7|TRBD1|TRBV24-1|few
CATSYNRDRETHEQYF
TGTGCCACCTCATATAACCGGGACAGGGAAACCCACGAGCAGTACTTC
>TRBJ1-1|-|TRBV3-1|-
CASSPTTQRGTEAFF
TGTGCCAGCAGCCCCACGACCCAACGAGGCACTGAAGCTTTCTTT
>TRBJ2-7|TRBD2|TRBV6-5|few
CASSYQFSGGASYEQYF
TGTGCCAGCAGTTACCAATTTAGCGGGGGGGCCTCCTACGAGCAGTACTTC
>TRBJ2-1|-|TRBV10-3|few
CAISDIIGKVHNEQFF
TGTGCCATCAGTGATATCATCGGTAAGGTACACAATGAGCAGTTCTTC
>TRBJ1-2|-|TRBV6-1|many
CASSRNIKEFGYTF
TGTGCCAGCAGTCGGAATATAAAGGAGTTTGGCTACACCTTC
>TRBJ2-5|-|TRBV20-1|many
CSARVLAVQETQYF
TGCAGTGCTAGAGTGTTAGCAGTCCAAGAGACCCAGTACTTC
>TRBJ2-7|TRBD2|TRBV20-1|-
CSARDGLGGRNYEQYF
TGCAGTGCTAGAGATGGATTGGGGGGGAGAAATTACGAGCAGTACTTC
>TRBJ2-7|-|TRBV6-2/TRBV6-3|-
CASRERGRPYEQYF
TGTGCCAGCAGGGAACGGGGGCGTCCCTACGAGCAGTACTTC
>TRBJ2-7|TRBD2|TRBV7-2|-
CASSPSGGWAYEQYF
TGTGCCAGCAGCCCCAGCGGGGGTTGGGCCTACGAGCAGTACTTC
>TRBJ1-1|TRBD1|TRBV6-5|few
CASSYFGQGDTEAFF
TGTGCCAGCAGTTACTTCGGACAGGGGGACACTGAAGCTTTCTTT
>TRBJ2-7|TRBD1|TRBV28|-
CASSLQGQIHYEQYF
TGTGCCAGCAGTTTACAGGGACAGATTCACTACGAGCAGTACTTC
>TRBJ2-3|TRBD1|TRBV27|few
CASSLRGTGGRTDTQYF
TGTGCCAGCAGTTTACGCGGGACAGGGGGGAGGACAGATACGCAGTATTTT
>TRBJ2-5|TRBD1|TRBV20-1|few
CSARGYGQGRQETQYF
TGCAGTGCTAGAGGCTATGGACAGGGGAGACAAGAGACCCAGTACTTC
>TRBJ1-2|TRBD1|TRBV29-1|few
CSVEDRTGSNYGYTF
TGCAGCGTTGAAGATCGGACAGGGTCTAACTATGGCTACACCTTC
>TRBJ2-7|TRBD2|TRBV4-1|few
CASSHPGLAPYEQYF
TGCGCCAGCAGCCACCCGGGACTAGCTCCCTACGAGCAGTACTTC
>TRBJ2-7|TRBD1|TRBV6-1|-
CASRTGDPYEQYF
TGTGCCAGCAGGACAGGGGACCCCTACGAGCAGTACTTC
>TRBJ2-2|TRBD2|TRBV9|many
CASSVAGGNTGELFF
TGTGCCAGCAGCGTAGCGGGGGGGAACACCGGGGAGCTGTTTTTT
>TRBJ2-2|-|TRBV20-1|few
CSARDTDGELFF
TGCAGTGCTAGAGATACCGACGGCGAGCTGTTTTTT
>TRBJ2-3|TRBD2|TRBV10-3|-
CAISALAGTDTQYF
TGTGCCATCAGTGCTCTAGCGGGCACAGATACGCAGTATTTT
>TRBJ2-7|-|TRBV21-1|few
CASSKEVNYEQYF
TGTGCCAGCAGCAAAGAGGTCAACTACGAGCAGTACTTC
>TRBJ2-1|-|TRBV7-6|-
CASSHPFTDRSNEQFF
TGTGCCAGCAGCCATCCTTTCACCGACAGAAGCAATGAGCAGTTCTTC
>TRBJ1-1|-|TRBV6-5|-
CASGSTEAFF
TGTGCCAGCGGAAGCACTGAAGCTTTCTTT
>TRBJ2-5|TRBD1|TRBV28|-
CASRRGGTGGIGETQYF
TGTGCCAGCAGACGAGGCGGGACAGGGGGCATCGGAGAGACCCAGTACTTC
>TRBJ2-3|-|TRBV5-1|-
CASSTMQAPTDTQYF
TGCGCCAGCAGCACCATGCAGGCCCCCACAGATACGCAGTATTTT
>TRBJ1-1|TRBD1|TRBV5-6|few
CASSLYFGQDNVAFF
TGTGCCAGCAGCTTGTATTTCGGACAGGACAATGTAGCTTTCTTT
>TRBJ2-7|-|TRBV28|many
CASIDRGLGSYEQYF
TGTGCCAGCATAGATCGGGGCCTGGGGTCCTACGAGCAGTACTTC
>TRBJ2-2|-|TRBV7-6|few
CASSLTFGGVTGELFF
TGTGCCAGCAGCCTTACTTTTGGGGGAGTCACCGGGGAGCTGTTTTTT
>TRBJ1-2|-|TRBV7-9|many
CASSLVYSYGYTF
TGTGCCAGCAGCTTAGTATATTCCTACGGCTACACCTTC
>TRBJ2-1|-|TRBV10-3|many
CAISPGVDYEQFF
TGTGCCATCAGCCCAGGGGTTGACTATGAGCAGTTCTTC